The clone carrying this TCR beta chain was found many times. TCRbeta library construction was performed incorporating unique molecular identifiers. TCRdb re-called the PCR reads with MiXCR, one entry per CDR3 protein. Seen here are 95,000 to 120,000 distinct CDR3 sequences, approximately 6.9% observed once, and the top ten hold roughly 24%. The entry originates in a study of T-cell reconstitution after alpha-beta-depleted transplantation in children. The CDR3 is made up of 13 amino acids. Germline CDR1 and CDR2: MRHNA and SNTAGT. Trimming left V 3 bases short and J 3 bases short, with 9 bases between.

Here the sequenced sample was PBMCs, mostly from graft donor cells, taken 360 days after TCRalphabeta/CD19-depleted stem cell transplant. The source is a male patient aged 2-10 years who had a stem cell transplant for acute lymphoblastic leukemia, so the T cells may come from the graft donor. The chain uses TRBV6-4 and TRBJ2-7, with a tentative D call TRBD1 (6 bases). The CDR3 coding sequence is TGTGCCAGCAGTGAGGAAGGGGGCTACGAGCAGTACTTC. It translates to CASSEEGGYEQYF.